This T cell receptor (beta chain) stems from a study of T cell responses to AZD1222 COVID-19 vaccine. Study conclusions and caveats: Without day 14 samples, only post-peak T cell repertoires were studied. Of the AZD1222 recipients, only 5 to 7 were seropositive at baseline.

The method was immunoSEQ multiplex PCR; TCRdb's version includes in-frame clones alone and lacks a portion of them. The sample records 90,000 to 150,000 clones, over 80% being singletons. As regards this clone: Its antigen remains unidentified.

The V gene's germline CDR1 is MGHRA and CDR2 YSYEKL. CDR3 size: 17 residues. The V and J ends lost 1 base and 2 bases respectively, with 18 bases between them. Sequenced here: peripheral blood, sampled 28 days after the second AZD1222 dose. V is TRBV4-1 and J is TRBJ2-7, with a tentative D call TRBD2 (5 bases). The receptor was derived from an adult who received the AZD1222 COVID-19 vaccine. CDR3 sequence reads: CASSQGPVRVQAYEQYF. The CDR3 nucleotides are TGCGCCAGCAGCCAAGGCCCAGTGAGGGTGCAGGCCTACGAGCAGTACTTC.